The clone carrying this T cell receptor beta chain was detected only once. This sample was included in a study of T cell changes during pregnancy in multiple sclerosis. Libraries were prepared by immunoSEQ multiplex PCR; TCRdb keeps only in-frame clonotypes and omits some of them. The repertoire holds about 35,000 clones, with about 90% as singletons. Germline assignment: CDR1 PRHDT and CDR2 FYEKMQ (reference sequence). V lost 5 bases, J lost 3 bases, and 16 bases lay in between. The CDR3 has 16 residues. The sequence was obtained from a female donor with multiple sclerosis, enrolled in a pregnancy study. Sample: CD8+ T cells from peripheral blood mononuclear cells, taken in the third trimester of pregnancy. The rearrangement links TRBV13 to TRBJ1-4, with D unresolved. The CDR3 DNA sequence: TGTGCCAGCAGCCTGAAAGACGGAGGAGCTAATGAAAAACTGTTTTTT. Translating gives CASSLKDGGANEKLFF.